This T cell receptor beta chain was obtained from a study of T cell changes during pregnancy in multiple sclerosis. TCRdb's table, derived via immunoSEQ multiplex PCR, lists solely in-frame clones and lacks some. The sample has some 100,000 clones, around nine tenths seen once. The V gene end was trimmed by 5 bases and the J gene end by 7 bases; junction bases not matched to a gene: 4. CDR1 and CDR2 from the germline V gene are SGHTA and FQGNSA. This CDR3 region has 14 residues. This clonotype was obtained from a female donor with multiple sclerosis, enrolled in a pregnancy study. The rearrangement joins TRBV7-2 to TRBJ2-1, with TRBD2 matching 11 bases. The sequencing here drew on peripheral blood, taken in the second trimester of pregnancy. The CDR3 DNA is TGTGCCAGCAGCACGGGACTAGCGGCGAATGAGCAGTTCTTC. It codes for CASSTGLAANEQFF.